This T cell receptor (beta chain) was identified in a study of T cells in Graves' hyperthyroidism and ophthalmopathy. Turning to the study itself: It was at initial diagnosis, before any treatment, that peripheral blood was collected.

The CDR3 covers 15 residues. The V end was cut by 2 bases, the J end by 1 base, with 11 bases between. CDR1 and CDR2 from the germline V gene are MNHNY and SVGAGI (reference sequence). A note on this clonotype: Its specificity is not known.

The investigators amplified TCR beta CDR3 regions from RNA transcripts. Researchers ran a first-round RT-PCR on the TCR CDR3 using the HTBI primer set. Each CDR3 protein is one row after TCRdb ran MiXCR on the multiplex PCR reads. Counted here are fewer than 900,000 distinct CDR3 sequences, 15% to 20% occurring once; the ten biggest clones make up 8.4%. About 10 ml of fresh peripheral blood supplied the PBMCs. Study-wide points: Researchers report that a 13 V-J model separated ophthalmopathy from stable hyperthyroidism. Model-based prediction identified ophthalmopathy a median around seven months prior to its onset.

The source material was blood. The receptor comes from a man between 18 and 29 years old with Graves' hyperthyroidism. This rearrangement joins TRBV6-6 to TRBJ1-1; D may be TRBD1 (5 bases). The CDR3 is CASSYGAGKNTEAFF. The CDR3 DNA reads TGTGCCAGCAGTTACGGTGCAGGGAAGAACACTGAAGCTTTCTTT.